The 32 T cell receptor beta chains in this list originate from one sample, sequenced in a study of blood T cell repertoires in COVID-19. The assay was immunoSEQ multiplex PCR, and TCRdb's table has in-frame clones only and misses some. The table records roughly 60,000 clones, about 90% of them present only once. The sample comprised peripheral blood. The receptor set was obtained from a man between 60 and 75 years old with active COVID-19.

The genes are TRBV3-1 (or the pseudogene TRBV3-2) and TRBJ2-4; TRBD1 aligns across 8 bases. Per the germline V gene, CDR1 is LGHDT and CDR2 is YNNKEL (reference sequence). V lost 4 bases and J lost 6; bases outside the gene matches: 5. The CDR3 sequence is 14 residues long. CDR3 region: CASSLRQGINIQYF. CDR3 DNA: TGTGCCAGCAGCCTAAGACAGGGGATAAACATTCAGTACTTC.

This rearrangement joins TRBV24-1 to TRBJ2-3; D unclear. Per the germline V gene, CDR1 is KGHDR and CDR2 is SFDVKD. CDR3 length: 12 residues. V was clipped by 4 bases and J by 6 bases, with 7 bases between them. The CDR3 sequence is CATSDYSDTQYF. In nucleotides, the CDR3 is TGTGCCACCAGTGACTATAGCGATACGCAGTATTTT.

V is TRBV28 and J is TRBJ1-6; 8 bases fit TRBD1. The CDR3 loop spans 13 amino acids. Germline V gives CDR1 MDHEN, CDR2 SYDVKM. Trimming at V came to 8 bases and at J to 7 bases, leaving 4 bases not matched to a gene. The CDR3 DNA is TGTGCCAGCGCCCGGGACAGGAATTCACCCCTCCACTTT. It yields the protein CASARDRNSPLHF.

V and J are TRBV30 and TRBJ2-2; D uncertain. This CDR3 contains 15 residues. Germline assignment: CDR1 GTSNPN and CDR2 SVGIG (reference sequence). V lost 0 bases, J lost 1 base, and 9 bases lay in between. The CDR3 DNA sequence: TGTGCCTGGAGTGTCCCGAACAGGAACACCGGGGAGCTGTTTTTT. Protein: CAWSVPNRNTGELFF. Supplemented by reference TRBV30 and TRBJ2-2, the full variable domain reads SQTIHQWPATLVQPVGSPLSLECTVEGTSNPNLYWYRQAAGRGLQLLFYSVGIGQISSEVPQNLSASRPQDRQFILSSKKLLLSDSGFYLCAWSVPNRNTGELFFGEGSRLTVL.

The CDR3 spells CASSLEASGRSEQFF. The DNA of the CDR3 is TGTGCCAGCAGCTTAGAAGCTAGCGGGAGATCGGAGCAGTTCTTC. The rearrangement uses TRBV7-9 and TRBJ2-1, with 10 bases that match TRBD2. The CDR3 length is 15 residues. Germline CDR1 is SEHNR and CDR2 is FQNEAQ (reference sequence). The ends lost 1 base at V and 10 bases at J; junction bases unmatched: 7.

The chain joins TRBV6-5 to TRBJ1-1, with unresolved D. V lost 7 bases to trimming and J lost 0 bases, with 12 bases between them. CDR3 length equals 14 residues. CDR1 MNHEY and CDR2 SVGAGI come from the germline V gene. The CDR3 DNA sequence: TGTGCCAGCACGGAGGGAGGAATGAACACTGAAGCTTTCTTT. Protein: CASTEGGMNTEAFF.

V and J are TRBV7-9 and TRBJ2-7, with 8 bases lining up with TRBD1. The ends lost 5 bases at V and 0 bases at J; junction bases unmatched: 6. The CDR3 is 15 amino acids. Germline V gives CDR1 SEHNR, CDR2 FQNEAQ (reference sequence). DNA for the CDR3: TGTGCCAGCAGCATTGGGACAGGTAGCTCCTACGAGCAGTACTTC. Translation: CASSIGTGSSYEQYF.

The chain carries TRBV29-1 and TRBJ2-7; 9 bases match TRBD2. The germline V gene has CDR1 SQVTM and CDR2 ANQGSEA. This CDR3 spans 12 amino acids. Germline trimming cut 4 bases from V and 5 bases from J; bases unmatched to any gene: 3. CDR3 sequence (DNA): TGCAGCGTTGGGCTAGCGGGAAACGAGCAGTACTTC. It specifies CSVGLAGNEQYF.

DNA of the CDR3: TGTGCCAGCAGCGCCGGACTAGCGGGAGAGGAGACCCAGTACTTC. Its translation: CASSAGLAGEETQYF. V and J are TRBV7-3 and TRBJ2-5; 13 bases are a match to TRBD2. The junction had 5 bases not matched to a gene; V was cut back by 5 bases and J by 5 bases. The V gene's germline CDR1 is SGHTA and CDR2 FQGTGA. The CDR3 spans 15 residues.

Concerning this clone itself: Other DNA sequences in the sample encode the same CDR3. J is TRBJ2-5 and V is TRBV18; no reliable D call. CDR1 is KGHSH and CDR2 is LQKENI in the germline V gene. Between the trimmed V and J ends, which lost 5 bases and 2 bases, there was a span of 6 bases. This CDR3 has 12 amino acids. The CDR3 loop is CASSGQQETQYF. The CDR3 DNA follows: TGTGCCAGCTCAGGGCAGCAAGAGACCCAGTACTTC.

The chain has TRBV5-1 and TRBJ1-5; 9 bases are a match to TRBD1. This CDR3 has 14 amino acids. Unmatched junction bases numbered 1, after V lost 0 bases and J lost 6 bases. The germline gives CDR1 SGHRS, CDR2 YFSETQ. The CDR3 region is CASSLVQGAQPQHF. The CDR3 coding sequence is TGCGCCAGCAGCTTGGTACAGGGGGCTCAGCCCCAGCATTTT. Based on the CDR3 plus reference TRBV5-1 and TRBJ1-5, the full variable domain is KAGVTQTPRYLIKTRGQQVTLSCSPISGHRSVSWYQQTPGQGLQFLFEYFSETQRNKGNFPGRFSGRQFSNSRSEMNVSTLELGDSALYLCASSLVQGAQPQHFGDGTRLSIL.

CDR3 coding DNA: TGTGCCAGTTTGGGCTCATCCTCTTTGAACACTGAAGCTTTCTTT. Protein sequence: CASLGSSSLNTEAFF. The chain is built from TRBV19 and TRBJ1-1; D is unclear. Germline lookup yields CDR1 LNHDA and CDR2 SQIVND (reference sequence). There are 15 residues in the CDR3. Deletions cut 8 bases from V and 0 bases from J, with 16 bases between.

The table lists this clone with a few counts. The J gene is TRBJ2-2, the V gene TRBV11-2; 8 bases match TRBD1. Germline V lookup: CDR1 SGHAT, CDR2 FQNNGV. The trim removed 4 bases at V and 0 bases at J, leaving 4 bases unmatched. There are 16 residues in the CDR3. This CDR3 is CASSSAGGANTGELFF. The DNA of the CDR3 is TGTGCCAGCAGCTCGGCAGGGGGCGCGAACACCGGGGAGCTGTTTTTT. The variable domain in full, completed from reference TRBV11-2 and TRBJ2-2, reads EAGVAQSPRYKIIEKRQSVAFWCNPISGHATLYWYQQILGQGPKLLIQFQNNGVVDDSQLPKDRFSAERLKGVDSTLKIQPAKLEDSAVYLCASSSAGGANTGELFFGEGSRLTVL.

The chain combines TRBV2 with TRBJ2-7, with 8 bases aligning to TRBD2. The CDR3 sequence is 15 residues long. J was trimmed by 1 base and V by 7 bases; bases with no gene match: 9. The V gene's germline CDR1 is SNHLY and CDR2 FYNNEI. CDR3 nucleotides: TGTGCCAGCAAACTGTTACTAGCGGAATCCTACGAGCAGTACTTC. It translates to CASKLLLAESYEQYF.

V and J are TRBV3-1 (or the pseudogene TRBV3-2) and TRBJ2-1, with TRBD2 matching 10 bases. Germline CDR1 and CDR2: LGHDT and YNNKEL (reference sequence). Germline trimming cut 5 bases from V and 4 bases from J; bases unmatched to any gene: 14. The CDR3 covers 18 residues. The CDR3 region has the DNA TGTGCCAGCAGCTTTAGGAGCGGGAGGGCGCTTCCTTACAATGAGCAGTTCTTC. This translates into CASSFRSGRALPYNEQFF.

The chain is built from TRBV15 and TRBJ1-2, with 10 bases identical to TRBD1. The CDR3 extends over 14 amino acids. The germline V gene has CDR1 LNHNV and CDR2 YYDKDF (reference sequence). The J segment lost 7 bases and the V segment lost 2 bases, leaving 4 bases of the junction unmatched. CDR3 nucleotide sequence: TGTGCCACCAGCAGAAGACAGGGGGCCCTTGGCTACACCTTC. Amino acids: CATSRRQGALGYTF. The whole variable domain, remainder taken from reference TRBV15 and TRBJ1-2, is DAMVIQNPRYQVTQFGKPVTLSCSQTLNHNVMYWYQQKSSQAPKLLFHYYDKDFNNEADTPDNFQSRRPNTSFCFLDIRSPGLGDTAMYLCATSRRQGALGYTFGSGTRLTVV.

V is TRBV3-1 (or the pseudogene TRBV3-2) and J is TRBJ2-7; D unclear. The germline V gene encodes CDR1 LGHDT and CDR2 YNNKEL (reference sequence). The V gene lost 0 bases and the J gene lost 0 bases, with 9 bases spanning the gap. CDR3 length equals 15 residues. This CDR3 reads CASSQEVTNSYEQYF. The CDR3 DNA is TGTGCCAGCAGCCAAGAGGTCACAAACTCCTACGAGCAGTACTTC.

In DNA form, the CDR3 reads TGTGCCAGCAGTTACGGGCAGGGAAGCACAGATACGCAGTATTTT. It yields the protein CASSYGQGSTDTQYF. The J gene is TRBJ2-3, the V gene TRBV6-5, with a possible D match to TRBD1 (5 bases). Germline-derived CDR1 and CDR2 are MNHEY and SVGAGI. CDR3 length: 15 amino acids. V was clipped by 2 bases and J by 0 bases, with 9 bases between them.

This chain uses TRBV5-8 with TRBJ2-7; D call uncertain. The germline CDR1 and CDR2 sequences are SGHTS and YDEGEE. Trimming took 0 bases from V and 7 from J, leaving 8 bases between them. This CDR3 is built from 12 residues. The DNA of the CDR3 is TGTGCCAGCAGCTTGGGGGCTGGGGAGCAGTACTTC. The encoded protein is CASSLGAGEQYF.

The CDR3 DNA reads as TGTGCCAGCAGCCAATTACAGTTAGATTCACCCCTCCACTTT. It translates to CASSQLQLDSPLHF. The chain recombines TRBV4-2 with TRBJ1-6; the D is unclear. Germline lookup yields CDR1 LGHNA and CDR2 YNFKEQ. The CDR3 sequence is 14 residues long. The germline V and J ends were trimmed by 2 bases and 8 bases, with 10 bases remaining between them.

This clone was seen a handful of times. The V call is TRBV6-5, the J call TRBJ2-7, with TRBD1 matching over 7 bases. V shed 6 bases and J 0 bases; nucleotides not matched to a gene: 5. Germline CDR1 reads MNHEY; CDR2 reads SVGAGI. This CDR3 comprises 14 residues. The CDR3 here is CASRTQGSSYEQYF. In nucleotides, the CDR3 is TGTGCCAGCAGAACACAGGGGAGCTCCTACGAGCAGTACTTC.

The chain uses TRBV14 and TRBJ2-5; D remains unclear. Germline V CDR1 and CDR2: SGHDN, FVKESK. The CDR3 has 11 residues. The V and J ends lost 2 bases and 7 bases respectively, with 5 bases between them. DNA of the CDR3: TGTGCCAGCAGCCAATCAATGACCCAGTACTTC. Protein sequence: CASSQSMTQYF.

V is TRBV27 and J is TRBJ2-3, with TRBD1 as a possible D gene (6 bases). The germline V and J ends were trimmed by 5 bases and 4 bases, with 16 bases remaining between them. The germline gives CDR1 MNHEY, CDR2 SMNVEV (reference sequence). This CDR3 is 15 amino acids long. The CDR3 DNA reads TGTGCCAGCAGTCGACCGGGTCCAGGGGCAGATACGCAGTATTTT. This translates into CASSRPGPGADTQYF.

On this clone: The junction shows a germline mismatch at one end, possibly a read error. The chain recombines TRBV11-3 with TRBJ2-2, with D possibly matching TRBD2 (5 bases). The CDR3 runs to 14 residues. Germline V CDR1 and CDR2: SGHNT, YENEEA. The CDR3 reads CASSSPGNPGELFF. DNA of the CDR3: TGTGCCAGCAGCTCCCCCGGGAACCCCGGGGAGCTGTTTTTT.

The chain uses TRBV7-3 and TRBJ2-3; D may be TRBD2 (6 bases). The CDR3 has 16 residues. V was pared by 5 bases and J by 0 bases, with 15 bases between. Germline V lookup: CDR1 SGHTA, CDR2 FQGTGA. DNA for the CDR3: TGTGCCAGCAGCCCGAATAGCGGTACTAGCACAGATACGCAGTATTTT. The encoded protein is CASSPNSGTSTDTQYF. The full variable domain, with the rest looked up from reference TRBV7-3 and TRBJ2-3, is GAGVSQTPSNKVTEKGKYVELRCDPISGHTALYWYRQSLGQGPEFLIYFQGTGAADDSGLPNDRFFAVRPEGSVSTLKIQRTERGDSAVYLCASSPNSGTSTDTQYFGPGTRLTVL.

The chain couples TRBV6-6 to TRBJ1-5; D perhaps matches TRBD1 (5 bases). The germline V gene has CDR1 MNHNY and CDR2 SVGAGI (reference sequence). V lost 2 bases to trimming and J lost 2 bases, with 13 bases between them. The length of the CDR3 is 16 residues. In nucleotides, the CDR3 is TGTGCCAGCAGTTACCCCCCGGGGGGGGGCAATCAGCCCCAGCATTTT. Amino acid sequence: CASSYPPGGGNQPQHF.

This rearrangement joins TRBV6-5 to TRBJ2-3; a weak D match, TRBD2 (6 bases). This CDR3 spans 14 amino acids. V dropped 6 bases and J dropped 4 bases, with 14 bases sitting between them. CDR1 and CDR2 (germline): MNHEY, SVGAGI. The CDR3 region is CASSRSGLSDTQYF. CDR3 nucleotide sequence: TGTGCCAGCAGCAGGAGCGGGCTGTCAGATACGCAGTATTTT.

The gene calls are TRBV5-1 and TRBJ1-5, with TRBD1 as a possible D gene (6 bases). V dropped 3 bases and J dropped 3 bases, with 10 bases sitting between them. CDR1 is SGHRS, CDR2 YFSETQ, per germline. The CDR3 sequence is 14 residues long. CDR3 loop: CASSSTGYNQPQHF. The CDR3 nucleotides read TGCGCCAGCAGCTCCACAGGGTACAATCAGCCCCAGCATTTT.

The chain joins TRBV7-3 to TRBJ2-6; 11 bases line up with TRBD2. V trimming: 3 bases; J trimming: 4 bases; junction bases outside the gene matches: 8. The CDR3 spans 18 residues. Germline V gene data show CDR1 as SGHTA and CDR2 as FQGTGA. The CDR3 bases are TGTGCCAGCAGCTTCAAAGCACTAGCGGGAGTCGGGGCCAACGTCCTGACTTTC. Amino acids: CASSFKALAGVGANVLTF.

The chain employs TRBV19 and TRBJ2-6; D gene ambiguous. The CDR3 has 15 amino acids. V lost 5 bases to trimming and J lost 1 base, with 9 bases between them. Germline CDR1 LNHDA, CDR2 SQIVND (reference sequence). The CDR3 region is CASSATGSGANVLTF. The CDR3 DNA sequence: TGTGCCAGTAGTGCGACGGGTTCTGGGGCCAACGTCCTGACTTTC.

The chain joins TRBV6-4 to TRBJ2-3; D is undetermined. V was trimmed by 3 bases and J by 9 bases, leaving 10 bases between them. The CDR3 runs to 12 residues. The germline CDR1 and CDR2 sequences are MRHNA and SNTAGT. CDR3 residues: CASSDVAETQYF. CDR3 bases: TGTGCCAGCAGTGATGTGGCGGAGACGCAGTATTTT.

CDR3 sequence: CASSDLFLAGSTDTQYF. CDR3 nucleotide sequence: TGTGCCAGCAGCGATCTCTTTCTAGCGGGGTCCACAGATACGCAGTATTTT. This chain joins TRBV9 and TRBJ2-3, with TRBD2 matching 9 bases. CDR3 length: 17 residues. The germline V gene has CDR1 SGDLS and CDR2 YYNGEE. With 3 bases clipped from V and 2 bases from J, the junction kept 10 bases outside the gene matches.